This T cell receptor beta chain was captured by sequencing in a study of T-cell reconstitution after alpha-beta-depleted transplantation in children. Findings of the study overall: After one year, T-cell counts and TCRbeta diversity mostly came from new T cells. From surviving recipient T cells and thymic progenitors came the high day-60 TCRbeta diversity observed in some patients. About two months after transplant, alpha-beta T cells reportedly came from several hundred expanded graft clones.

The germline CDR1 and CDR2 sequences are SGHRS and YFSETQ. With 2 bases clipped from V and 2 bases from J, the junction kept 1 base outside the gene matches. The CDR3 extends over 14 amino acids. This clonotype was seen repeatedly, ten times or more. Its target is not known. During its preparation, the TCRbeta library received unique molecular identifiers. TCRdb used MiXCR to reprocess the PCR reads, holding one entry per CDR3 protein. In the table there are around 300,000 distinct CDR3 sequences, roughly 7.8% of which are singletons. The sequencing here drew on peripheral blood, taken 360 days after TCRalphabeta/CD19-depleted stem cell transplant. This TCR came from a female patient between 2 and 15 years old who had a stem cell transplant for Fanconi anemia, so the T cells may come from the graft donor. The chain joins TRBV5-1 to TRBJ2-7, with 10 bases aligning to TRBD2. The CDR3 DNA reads TGCGCCAGCAGCTTTAGCGGGAGGCCCTACGAGCAGTACTTC. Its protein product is CASSFSGRPYEQYF.